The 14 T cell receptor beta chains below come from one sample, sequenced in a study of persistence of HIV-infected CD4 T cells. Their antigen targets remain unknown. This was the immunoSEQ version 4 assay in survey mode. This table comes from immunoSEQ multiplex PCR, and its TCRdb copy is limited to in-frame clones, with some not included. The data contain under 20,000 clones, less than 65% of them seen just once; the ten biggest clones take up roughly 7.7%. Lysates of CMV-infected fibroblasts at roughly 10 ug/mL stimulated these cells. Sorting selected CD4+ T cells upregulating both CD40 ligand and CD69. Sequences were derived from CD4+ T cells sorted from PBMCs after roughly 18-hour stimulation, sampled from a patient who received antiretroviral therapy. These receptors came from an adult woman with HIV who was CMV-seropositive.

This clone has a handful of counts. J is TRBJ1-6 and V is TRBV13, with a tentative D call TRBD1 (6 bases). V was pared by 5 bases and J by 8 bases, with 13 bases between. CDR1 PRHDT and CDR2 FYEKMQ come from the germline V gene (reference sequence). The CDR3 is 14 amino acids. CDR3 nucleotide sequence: TGTGCCAGCAGCCTTAGGGGGTGGGATTCACCCCTCCACTTT. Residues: CASSLRGWDSPLHF.

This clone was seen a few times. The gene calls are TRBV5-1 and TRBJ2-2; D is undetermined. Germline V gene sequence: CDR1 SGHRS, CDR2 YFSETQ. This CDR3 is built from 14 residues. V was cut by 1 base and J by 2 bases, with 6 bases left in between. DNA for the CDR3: TGCGCCAGCAGCTTGTCCATCAACACCGGGGAGCTGTTTTTT. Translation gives CASSLSINTGELFF.

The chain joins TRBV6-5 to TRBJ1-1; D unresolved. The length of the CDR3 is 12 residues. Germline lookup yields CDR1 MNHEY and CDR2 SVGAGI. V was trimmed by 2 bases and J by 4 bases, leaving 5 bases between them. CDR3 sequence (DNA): TGTGCCAGCAGTTACACGGCCACTGAAGCTTTCTTT. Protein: CASSYTATEAFF.

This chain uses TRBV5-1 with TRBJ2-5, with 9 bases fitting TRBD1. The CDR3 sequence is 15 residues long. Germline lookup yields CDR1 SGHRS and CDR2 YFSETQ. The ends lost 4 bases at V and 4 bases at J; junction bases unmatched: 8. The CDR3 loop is CASSATDRGAETQYF. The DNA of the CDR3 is TGCGCCAGCAGCGCCACTGACAGGGGGGCAGAGACCCAGTACTTC.

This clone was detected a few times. The DNA of the CDR3 is TGCGCCAGCAGCCTGGACAGGGGTGTTGGCTACACCTTC. It specifies CASSLDRGVGYTF. The gene calls are TRBV5-1 and TRBJ1-2, with 9 bases lining up with TRBD1. Germline trimming cut 4 bases from V and 7 bases from J; bases unmatched to any gene: 5. In germline, CDR1 is SGHRS, CDR2 YFSETQ. The length of the CDR3 is 13 residues.

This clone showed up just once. This CDR3 is CASIRQWDAGELFF. The DNA of the CDR3 is TGTGCCAGCATTAGACAGTGGGACGCCGGGGAGCTGTTTTTT. The chain uses TRBV6-5 and TRBJ2-2; perhaps D is TRBD1 or TRBD2 (5 bases each). CDR1 MNHEY and CDR2 SVGAGI come from the germline V gene. This CDR3 is 14 amino acids long. Trimming removed 7 bases at V and 6 bases at J, with 15 bases between.

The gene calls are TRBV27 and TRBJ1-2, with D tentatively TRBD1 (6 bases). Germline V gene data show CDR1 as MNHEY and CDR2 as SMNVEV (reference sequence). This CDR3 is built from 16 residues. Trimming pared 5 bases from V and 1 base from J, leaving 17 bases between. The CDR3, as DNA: TGTGCCAGCAGTCCTTACACAGGGAGCGGTAACTATGGCTACACCTTC. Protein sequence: CASSPYTGSGNYGYTF.

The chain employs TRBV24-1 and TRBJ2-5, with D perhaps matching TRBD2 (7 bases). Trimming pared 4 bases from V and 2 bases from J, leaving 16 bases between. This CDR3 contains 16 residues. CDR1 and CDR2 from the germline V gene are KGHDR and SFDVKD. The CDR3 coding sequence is TGTGCCACCAGTGACCCGAGCCGGGGGGCGCAAGAGACCCAGTACTTC. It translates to CATSDPSRGAQETQYF.

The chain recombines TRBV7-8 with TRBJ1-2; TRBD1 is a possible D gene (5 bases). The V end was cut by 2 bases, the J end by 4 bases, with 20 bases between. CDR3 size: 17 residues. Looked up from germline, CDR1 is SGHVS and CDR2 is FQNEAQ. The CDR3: CASSLSSLGGEGYGYTF. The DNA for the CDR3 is TGTGCCAGCAGCTTATCATCTCTTGGGGGGGAGGGCTATGGCTACACCTTC.

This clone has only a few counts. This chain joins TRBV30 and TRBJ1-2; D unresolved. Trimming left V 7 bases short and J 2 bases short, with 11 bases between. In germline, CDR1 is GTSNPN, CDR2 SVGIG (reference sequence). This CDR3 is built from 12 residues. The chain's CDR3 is CASTGQNYGYTF. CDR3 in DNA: TGTGCCTCCACGGGTCAGAACTATGGCTACACCTTC.

The CDR3 DNA reads TGCAGCGTTGAAGATCGACAGGGCAACACTGAAGCTTTCTTT. Protein sequence: CSVEDRQGNTEAFF. The rearrangement joins TRBV29-1 to TRBJ1-1, with TRBD1 identical over 7 bases. CDR1 is SQVTM and CDR2 is ANQGSEA in the germline V gene. The CDR3 totals 14 residues. After removal of 0 bases from V and 2 bases from J, the junction contained 3 bases not matched to a gene.

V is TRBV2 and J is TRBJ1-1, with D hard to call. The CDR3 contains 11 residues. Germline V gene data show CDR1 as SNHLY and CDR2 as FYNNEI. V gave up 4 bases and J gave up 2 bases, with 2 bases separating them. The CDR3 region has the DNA TGTGCCAGCAGTGTTAACACTGAAGCTTTCTTT. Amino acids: CASSVNTEAFF.

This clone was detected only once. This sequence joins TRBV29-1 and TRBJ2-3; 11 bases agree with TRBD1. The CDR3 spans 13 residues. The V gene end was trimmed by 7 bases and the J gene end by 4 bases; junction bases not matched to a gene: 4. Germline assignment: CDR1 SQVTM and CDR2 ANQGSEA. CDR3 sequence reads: CSARTGGSDTQYF. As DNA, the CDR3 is TGCAGCGCTAGGACAGGGGGCTCAGATACGCAGTATTTT.

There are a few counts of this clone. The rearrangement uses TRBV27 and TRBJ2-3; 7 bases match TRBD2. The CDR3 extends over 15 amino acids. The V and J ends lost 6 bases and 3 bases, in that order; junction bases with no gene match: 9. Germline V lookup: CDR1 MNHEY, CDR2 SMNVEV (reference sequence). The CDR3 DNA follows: TGTGCCAGCAGCCCAGCGGGGACGGTGACAGATACGCAGTATTTT. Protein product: CASSPAGTVTDTQYF.